This T cell receptor (beta chain) was retrieved from a study of early T cells in non-severe SARS-CoV-2 infection. Study-level findings and limits: A preference for anti-spike CD8 responses marked VDJdb matching, which missed private and CD4 specificities.

This CDR3 is built from 14 residues. J was trimmed by 3 bases and V by 10 bases; bases with no gene match: 8. The germline V gene has CDR1 KGHSH and CDR2 LQKENI. TCRdb reprocessed the 5' RACE reads via MiXCR and lists one record per CDR3 protein. The profile shows roughly 61,000 distinct CDR3 sequences, roughly a tenth of them singletons. This clonotype has ten or more counts. Its antigen is not known. V and J are TRBV18 and TRBJ2-1; 8 bases match TRBD1. The TCR originated in an adult who was a healthcare worker with PCR-confirmed SARS-CoV-2 infection or an uninfected control (not recorded which). Sequencing was done on a sample of whole blood. CDR3 DNA: TGTGCCAACAATTCAGGGGGCAACTACAATGAGCAGTTCTTC. This encodes CANNSGGNYNEQFF.